This T cell receptor (beta chain) was recorded in a study of cytomegalovirus exposure and HLA in healthy donors. Study-level findings and limits: A later analysis found first-cohort TCR clusters tended to co-occur in the 90 to 150 validation repertoires.

Comment on this clone: Its target is unknown.

The table came from immunoSEQ multiplex PCR; TCRdb's copy has only in-frame clones and leaves some out. The sample yields roughly 120,000 clones, approximately 87% seen once. Sequenced input: PBMCs. The receptor's source is a woman in her 30s in good health and CMV-seronegative.

The chain's CDR3 is CSSGQGDYGYTF. CDR3 bases: TGCAGCAGTGGGCAGGGTGACTATGGCTACACCTTC. V gene TRBV29-1 combines with J gene TRBJ1-2; the D gene is possibly TRBD1 (5 bases). Germline CDR1 and CDR2: SQVTM and ANQGSEA. The CDR3 length is 12 residues. V lost 8 bases to trimming and J lost 3 bases, with 13 bases between them.